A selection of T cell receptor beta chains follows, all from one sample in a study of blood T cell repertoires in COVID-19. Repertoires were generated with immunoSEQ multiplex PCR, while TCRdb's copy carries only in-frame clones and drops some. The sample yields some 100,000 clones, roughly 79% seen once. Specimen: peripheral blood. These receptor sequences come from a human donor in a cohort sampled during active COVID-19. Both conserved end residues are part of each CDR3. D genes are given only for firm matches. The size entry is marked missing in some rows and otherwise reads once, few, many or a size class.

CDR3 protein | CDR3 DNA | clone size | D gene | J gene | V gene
CAWSTGGHQPQHF | TGTGCCTGGAGTACAGGGGGCCATCAGCCCCAGCATTTT | once | TRBD1 | TRBJ1-5 | TRBV30
CASRPSTGIPGELFF | TGTGCCAGCAGACCCTCGACAGGGATACCCGGGGAGCTGTTTTTT | - | TRBD1 | TRBJ2-2 | TRBV11-1
CASSHRDRGREQYF | TGTGCCAGCAGCCACCGGGACAGGGGGCGCGAGCAGTACTTC | - | TRBD1 | TRBJ2-7 | TRBV7-9
CASSHPGYNQPQHF | TGTGCCAGCAGCCACCCAGGGTATAATCAGCCCCAGCATTTT | - | - | TRBJ1-5 | TRBV3-1/TRBV3-2
CASSQALGAQGIGNTIYF | TGCGCCAGCAGCCAAGCTTTAGGGGCTCAGGGGATCGGAAACACCATATATTTT | - | - | TRBJ1-3 | TRBV4-3
CAWSWVRGTEAFF | TGTGCCTGGAGTTGGGTACGGGGGACTGAAGCTTTCTTT | - | - | TRBJ1-1 | TRBV30
CASGGPYEQYF | TGTGCCAGCGGGGGCCCCTACGAGCAGTACTTC | - | - | TRBJ2-7 | TRBV27
CASGKDRIETQYF | TGTGCCAGCGGAAAGGACAGAATAGAGACCCAGTACTTC | - | - | TRBJ2-5 | TRBV6-5
CASSVRTQGYNEQFF | TGTGCCAGCAGCGTCCGGACCCAGGGATACAATGAGCAGTTCTTC | - | - | TRBJ2-1 | TRBV9
CASRRDTSSYEQYF | TGTGCCAGCCGCCGGGACACGTCCTCCTACGAGCAGTACTTC | - | - | TRBJ2-7 | TRBV16
CAWSVYGGWGDTEAFF | TGTGCCTGGAGTGTATACGGGGGATGGGGTGACACTGAAGCTTTCTTT | - | - | TRBJ1-1 | TRBV30